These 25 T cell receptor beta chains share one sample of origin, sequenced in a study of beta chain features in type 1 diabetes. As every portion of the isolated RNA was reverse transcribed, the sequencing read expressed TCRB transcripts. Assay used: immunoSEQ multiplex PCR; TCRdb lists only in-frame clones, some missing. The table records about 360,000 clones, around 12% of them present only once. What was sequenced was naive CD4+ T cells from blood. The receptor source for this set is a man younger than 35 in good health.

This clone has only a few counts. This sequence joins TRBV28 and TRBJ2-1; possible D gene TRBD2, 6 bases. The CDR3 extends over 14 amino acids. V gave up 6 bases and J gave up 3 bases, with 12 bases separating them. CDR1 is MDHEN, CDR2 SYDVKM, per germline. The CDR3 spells CASRRGLNYNEQFF. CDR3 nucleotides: TGTGCCAGCAGGCGGGGACTCAACTACAATGAGCAGTTCTTC. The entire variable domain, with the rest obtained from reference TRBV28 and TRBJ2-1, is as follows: DVKVTQSSRYLVKRTGEKVFLECVQDMDHENMFWYRQDPGLGLRLIYFSYDVKMKEKGDIPEGYSVSREKKERFSLILESASTNQTSMYLCASRRGLNYNEQFFGPGTRLTVL.

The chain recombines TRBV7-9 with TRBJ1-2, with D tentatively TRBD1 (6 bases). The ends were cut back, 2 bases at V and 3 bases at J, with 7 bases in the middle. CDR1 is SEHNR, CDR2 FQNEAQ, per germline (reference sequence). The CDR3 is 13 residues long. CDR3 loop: CASSLKGDYGYTF. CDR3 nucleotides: TGTGCCAGCAGCTTAAAGGGGGACTATGGCTACACCTTC.

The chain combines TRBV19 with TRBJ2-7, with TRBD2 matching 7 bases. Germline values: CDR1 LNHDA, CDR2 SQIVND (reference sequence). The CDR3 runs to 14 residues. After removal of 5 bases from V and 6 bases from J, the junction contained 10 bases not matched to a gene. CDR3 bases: TGTGCCAGTAGTTCCGATCGACTAGCTGGCGAGCAGTACTTC. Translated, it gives CASSSDRLAGEQYF.

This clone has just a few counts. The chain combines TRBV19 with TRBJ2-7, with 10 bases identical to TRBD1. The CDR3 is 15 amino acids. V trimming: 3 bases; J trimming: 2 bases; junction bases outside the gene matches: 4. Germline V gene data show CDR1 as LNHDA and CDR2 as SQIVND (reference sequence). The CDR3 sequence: CASSIDRGLAYEQYF. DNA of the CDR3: TGTGCCAGTAGTATCGACAGGGGGCTAGCCTACGAGCAGTACTTC.

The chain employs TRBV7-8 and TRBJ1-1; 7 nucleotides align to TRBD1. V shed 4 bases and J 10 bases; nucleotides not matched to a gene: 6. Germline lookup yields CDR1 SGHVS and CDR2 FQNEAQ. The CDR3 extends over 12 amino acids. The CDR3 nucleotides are TGTGCCAGCAGCTCGAGGGGGCGCGCAGCTTTCTTT. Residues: CASSSRGRAAFF.

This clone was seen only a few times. CDR3 amino acids: CASRRDSSTDTQYF. DNA of the CDR3: TGTGCCAGCAGACGGGACAGTAGCACAGATACGCAGTATTTT. V gene TRBV28 combines with J gene TRBJ2-3; 7 nucleotides align to TRBD1. J was trimmed by 0 bases and V by 6 bases; bases with no gene match: 3. This CDR3 contains 14 residues. Germline V CDR1 and CDR2: MDHEN, SYDVKM.

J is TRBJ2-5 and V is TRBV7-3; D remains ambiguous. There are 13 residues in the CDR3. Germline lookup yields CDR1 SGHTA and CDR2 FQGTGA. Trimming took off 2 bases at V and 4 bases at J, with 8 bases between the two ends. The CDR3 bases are TGTGCCAGCAGCTTATCCACGGGAGAGACCCAGTACTTC. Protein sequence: CASSLSTGETQYF. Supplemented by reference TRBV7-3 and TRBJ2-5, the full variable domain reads GAGVSQTPSNKVTEKGKYVELRCDPISGHTALYWYRQSLGQGPEFLIYFQGTGAADDSGLPNDRFFAVRPEGSVSTLKIQRTERGDSAVYLCASSLSTGETQYFGPGTRLLVL.

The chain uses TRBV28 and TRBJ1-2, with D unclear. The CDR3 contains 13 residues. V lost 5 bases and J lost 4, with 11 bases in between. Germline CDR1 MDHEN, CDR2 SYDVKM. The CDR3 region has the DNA TGTGCCAGCAGTCTCGGAGGGATCTATGGCTACACCTTC. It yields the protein CASSLGGIYGYTF.

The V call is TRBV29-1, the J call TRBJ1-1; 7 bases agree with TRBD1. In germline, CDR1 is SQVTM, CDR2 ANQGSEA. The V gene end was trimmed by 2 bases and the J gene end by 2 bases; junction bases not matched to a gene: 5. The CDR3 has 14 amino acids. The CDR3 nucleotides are TGCAGCGTTGAACTCACAGGGGTTAACACTGAAGCTTTCTTT. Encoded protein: CSVELTGVNTEAFF.

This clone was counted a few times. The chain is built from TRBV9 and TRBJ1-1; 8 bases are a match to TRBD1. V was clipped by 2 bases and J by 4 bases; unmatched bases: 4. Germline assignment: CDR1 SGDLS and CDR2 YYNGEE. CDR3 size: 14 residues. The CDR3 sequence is CASSVGRGLTEAFF. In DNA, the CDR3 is TGTGCCAGCAGCGTGGGCAGGGGGCTCACTGAAGCTTTCTTT.

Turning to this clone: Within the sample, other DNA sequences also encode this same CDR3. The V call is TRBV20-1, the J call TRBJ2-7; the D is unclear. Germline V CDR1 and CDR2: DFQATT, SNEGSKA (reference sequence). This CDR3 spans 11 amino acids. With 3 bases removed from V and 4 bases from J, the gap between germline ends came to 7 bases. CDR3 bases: TGCAGTGCTAGTTTAGTATACGAGCAGTACTTC. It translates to CSASLVYEQYF.

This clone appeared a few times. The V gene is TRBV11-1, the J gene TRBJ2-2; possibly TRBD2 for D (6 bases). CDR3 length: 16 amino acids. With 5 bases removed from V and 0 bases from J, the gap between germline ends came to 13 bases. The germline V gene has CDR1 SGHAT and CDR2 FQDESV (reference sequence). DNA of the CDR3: TGTGCCAGCAGCCCGGGACTTTTCACGAACACCGGGGAGCTGTTTTTT. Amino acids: CASSPGLFTNTGELFF. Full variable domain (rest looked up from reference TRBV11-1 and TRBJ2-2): EAEVAQSPRYKITEKSQAVAFWCDPISGHATLYWYRQILGQGPELLVQFQDESVVDDSQLPKDRFSAERLKGVDSTLKIQPAELGDSAMYLCASSPGLFTNTGELFFGEGSRLTVL.

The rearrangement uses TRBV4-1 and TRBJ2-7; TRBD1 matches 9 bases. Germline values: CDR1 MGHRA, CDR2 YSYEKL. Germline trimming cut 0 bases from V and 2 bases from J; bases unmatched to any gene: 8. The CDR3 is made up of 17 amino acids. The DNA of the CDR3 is TGCGCCAGCAGCCAAGAACCCCGGGACAGGGTTCCCTACGAGCAGTACTTC. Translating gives CASSQEPRDRVPYEQYF.

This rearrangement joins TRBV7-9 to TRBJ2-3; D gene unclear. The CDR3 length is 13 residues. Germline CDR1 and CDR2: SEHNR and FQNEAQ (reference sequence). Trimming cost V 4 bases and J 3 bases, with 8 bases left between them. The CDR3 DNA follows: TGTGCCAGCAGCTGGCTGTGGACAGATACGCAGTATTTT. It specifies CASSWLWTDTQYF.

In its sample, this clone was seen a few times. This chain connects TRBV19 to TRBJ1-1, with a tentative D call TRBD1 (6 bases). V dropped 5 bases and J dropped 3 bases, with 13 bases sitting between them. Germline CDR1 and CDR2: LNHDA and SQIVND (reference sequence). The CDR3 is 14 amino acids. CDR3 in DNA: TGTGCCAGTAGTTCTCGGACAGATGACACTGAAGCTTTCTTT. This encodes CASSSRTDDTEAFF.

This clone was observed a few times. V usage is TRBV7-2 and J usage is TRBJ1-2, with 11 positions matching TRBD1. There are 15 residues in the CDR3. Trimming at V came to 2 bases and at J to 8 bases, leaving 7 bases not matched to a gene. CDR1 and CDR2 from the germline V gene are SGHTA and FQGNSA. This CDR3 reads CASSLPGQGALGYTF. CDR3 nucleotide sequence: TGTGCCAGCAGCTTACCCGGACAGGGGGCGTTGGGCTACACCTTC.

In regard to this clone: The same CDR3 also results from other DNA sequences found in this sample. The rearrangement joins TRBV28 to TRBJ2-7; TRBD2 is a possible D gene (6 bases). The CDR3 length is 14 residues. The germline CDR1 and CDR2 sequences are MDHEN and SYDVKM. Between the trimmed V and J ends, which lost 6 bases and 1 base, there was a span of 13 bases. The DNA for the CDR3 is TGTGCCAGCAGCCTGGGGGGTCAATCCTACGAGCAGTACTTC. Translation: CASSLGGQSYEQYF. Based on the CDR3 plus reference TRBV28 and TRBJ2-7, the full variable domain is DVKVTQSSRYLVKRTGEKVFLECVQDMDHENMFWYRQDPGLGLRLIYFSYDVKMKEKGDIPEGYSVSREKKERFSLILESASTNQTSMYLCASSLGGQSYEQYFGPGTRLTVT.

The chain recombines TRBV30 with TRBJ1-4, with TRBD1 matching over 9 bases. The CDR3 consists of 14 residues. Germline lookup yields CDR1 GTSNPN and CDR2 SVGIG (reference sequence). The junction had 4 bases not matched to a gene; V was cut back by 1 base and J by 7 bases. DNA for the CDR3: TGTGCCTGGAGTGGGGGGACAGGGCGTGAAAAACTGTTTTTT. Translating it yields CAWSGGTGREKLFF.

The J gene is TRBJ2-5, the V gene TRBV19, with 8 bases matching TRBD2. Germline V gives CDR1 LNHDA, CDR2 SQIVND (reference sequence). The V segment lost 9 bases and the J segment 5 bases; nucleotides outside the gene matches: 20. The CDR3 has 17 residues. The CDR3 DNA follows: TGTGCCAGCAAGAGTATAAGTCCCACTAGCGGAACCGAGACCCAGTACTTC. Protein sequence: CASKSISPTSGTETQYF. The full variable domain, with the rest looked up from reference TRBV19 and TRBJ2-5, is DGGITQSPKYLFRKEGQNVTLSCEQNLNHDAMYWYRQDPGQGLRLIYYSQIVNDFQKGDIAEGYSVSREKKESFPLTVTSAQKNPTAFYLCASKSISPTSGTETQYFGPGTRLLVL.

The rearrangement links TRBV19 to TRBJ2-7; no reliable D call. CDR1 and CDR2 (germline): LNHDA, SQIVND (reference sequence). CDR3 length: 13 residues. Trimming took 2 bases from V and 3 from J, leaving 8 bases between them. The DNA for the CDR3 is TGTGCCAGTAGTATACGTATTAACTACGAGCAGTACTTC. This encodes CASSIRINYEQYF.

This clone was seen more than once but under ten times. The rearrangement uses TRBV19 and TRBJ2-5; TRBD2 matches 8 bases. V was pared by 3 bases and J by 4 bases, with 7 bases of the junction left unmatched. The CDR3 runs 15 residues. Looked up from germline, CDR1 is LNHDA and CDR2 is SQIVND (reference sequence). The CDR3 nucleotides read TGTGCCAGTAGTATCCGCGGGACTAGGCGAGAGACCCAGTACTTC. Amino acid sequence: CASSIRGTRRETQYF.

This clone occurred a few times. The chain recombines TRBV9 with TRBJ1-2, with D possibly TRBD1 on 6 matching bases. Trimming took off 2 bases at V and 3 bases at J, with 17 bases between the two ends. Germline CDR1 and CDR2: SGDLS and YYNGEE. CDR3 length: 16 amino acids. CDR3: CASSVGGRGADYGYTF. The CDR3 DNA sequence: TGTGCCAGCAGCGTGGGAGGTCGGGGGGCGGACTATGGCTACACCTTC.

The DNA of the CDR3 is TGTGCCAGCAGTTTAATGAGGGGGGGAGAGACCCAGTACTTC. Encoded protein: CASSLMRGGETQYF. The chain is built from TRBV28 and TRBJ2-5, with a tentative D call TRBD2 (7 bases). Germline V gene lookup returns CDR1 MDHEN and CDR2 SYDVKM. V gave up 2 bases and J gave up 4 bases, with 11 bases separating them. This CDR3 region has 14 residues.

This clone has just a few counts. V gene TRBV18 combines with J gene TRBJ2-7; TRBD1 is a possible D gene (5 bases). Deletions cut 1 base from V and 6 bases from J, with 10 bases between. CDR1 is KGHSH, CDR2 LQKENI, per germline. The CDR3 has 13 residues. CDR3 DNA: TGTGCCAGCTCACCACGGCAGGGCAGCGAGCAGTACTTC. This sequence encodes CASSPRQGSEQYF. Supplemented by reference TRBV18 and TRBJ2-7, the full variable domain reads NAGVMQNPRHLVRRRGQEARLRCSPMKGHSHVYWYRQLPEEGLKFMVYLQKENIIDESGMPKERFSAEFPKEGPSILRIQQVVRGDSAAYFCASSPRQGSEQYFGPGTRLTVT.

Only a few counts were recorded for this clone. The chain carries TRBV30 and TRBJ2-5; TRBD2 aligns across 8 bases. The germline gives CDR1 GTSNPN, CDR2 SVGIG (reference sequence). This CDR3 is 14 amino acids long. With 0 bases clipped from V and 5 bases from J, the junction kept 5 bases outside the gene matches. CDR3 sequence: CAWSVFTGGETQYF. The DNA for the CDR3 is TGTGCCTGGAGTGTATTCACGGGGGGGGAGACCCAGTACTTC.